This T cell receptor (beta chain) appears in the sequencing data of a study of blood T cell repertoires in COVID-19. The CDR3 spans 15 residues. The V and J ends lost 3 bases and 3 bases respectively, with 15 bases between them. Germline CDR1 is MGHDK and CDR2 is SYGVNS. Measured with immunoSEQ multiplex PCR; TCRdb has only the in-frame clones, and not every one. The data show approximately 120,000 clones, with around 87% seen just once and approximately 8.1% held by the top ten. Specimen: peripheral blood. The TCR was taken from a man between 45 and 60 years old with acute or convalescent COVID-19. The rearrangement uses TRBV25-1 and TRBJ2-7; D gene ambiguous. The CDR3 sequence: CASSESTKWSYEQYF. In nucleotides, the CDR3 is TGTGCCAGCAGTGAGTCCACCAAGTGGAGCTACGAGCAGTACTTC.